This TCR beta chain was sequenced for a study of response to subunit inactivated influenza vaccine (dated by TCRdb to the late 2010s). In the study overall: Deep quantitative T cell receptor repertoire profiling was used in the study to track responses to a trivalent subunit inactivated influenza vaccine.

The germline V gene specifies KGHSH as CDR1 and LQKENI as CDR2. The cysteine opens and the phenylalanine closes a CDR3 of 16 amino acids. Just the 48-base CDR3 DNA is kept, in frame starting at base 1. Trimming takes 3 bases off V and 4 bases off J; junction bases not matched to a gene: 3. The full study reports these points: The authors proposed that each seasonal influenza vaccination may bring in only a limited number of new T cells.

The sample holds a few counts of this clonotype. The antigen it binds to is not known. Qualities for individual bases were not recorded, and no much larger clone is one base off. The library was obtained by RT-PCR. The run used an Illumina HiSeq 2500. The public reads were reprocessed in TCRdb via fastp at Q25 and MiXCR, keeping in-frame beta chains. Rows merge per CDR3 protein into single entries with the most common DNA and genes. A total of roughly 710,000 distinct CDR3 sequences appear in this sample, about 15% of them only once. Together, the top ten hold 7.5% to 8% of the sample. The source of this sequence is a man aged 50-59 years who received an inactivated influenza vaccine. Donor details come from another sample of the same person, matched by shared clones. The sample consisted of PBMCs from blood, taken around 14 days before vaccination. The sequence links TRBV18 to TRBJ2-1, with 13 bases in between that match TRBD2. DNA sequence: TGTGCCAGCTCACCGACTAGCGGGAGGACGTACAATGAGCAGTTCTTC. This encodes CASSPTSGRTYNEQFF.